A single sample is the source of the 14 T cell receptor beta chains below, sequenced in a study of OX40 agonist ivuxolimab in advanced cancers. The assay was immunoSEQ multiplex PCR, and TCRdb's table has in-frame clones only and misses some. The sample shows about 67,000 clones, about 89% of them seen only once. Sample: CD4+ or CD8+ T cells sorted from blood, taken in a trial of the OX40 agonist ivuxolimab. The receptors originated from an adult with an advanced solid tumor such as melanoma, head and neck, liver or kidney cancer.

As DNA, the CDR3 is TGTGCCAGCAGTTTACAGGGACGAAGCAATCAGCCCCAGCATTTT. Protein sequence: CASSLQGRSNQPQHF. The chain is built from TRBV27 and TRBJ1-5; TRBD1 might be the D (5 bases). The ends were cut back, 2 bases at V and 1 base at J, with 9 bases in the middle. The germline V gene encodes CDR1 MNHEY and CDR2 SMNVEV (reference sequence). The CDR3 length is 15 residues.

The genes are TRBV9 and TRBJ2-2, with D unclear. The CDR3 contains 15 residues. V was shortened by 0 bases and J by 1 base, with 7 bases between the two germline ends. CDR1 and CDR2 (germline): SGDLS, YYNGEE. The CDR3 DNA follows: TGTGCCAGCAGCGTAGTGGAAGAGAACACCGGGGAGCTGTTTTTT. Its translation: CASSVVEENTGELFF.

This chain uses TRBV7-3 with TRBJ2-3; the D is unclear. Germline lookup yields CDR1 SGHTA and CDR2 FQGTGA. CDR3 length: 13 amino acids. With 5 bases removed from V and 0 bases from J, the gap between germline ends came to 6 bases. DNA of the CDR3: TGTGCCAGCAGCCCCACGAGCACAGATACGCAGTATTTT. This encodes CASSPTSTDTQYF.

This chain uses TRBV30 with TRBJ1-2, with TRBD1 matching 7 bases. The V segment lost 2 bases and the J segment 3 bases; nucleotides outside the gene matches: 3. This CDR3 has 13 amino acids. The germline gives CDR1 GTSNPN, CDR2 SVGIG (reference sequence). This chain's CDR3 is CAWSRGRDYGYTF. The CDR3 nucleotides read TGTGCCTGGAGTAGGGGGCGCGACTATGGCTACACCTTC.

Here the CDR3 reads CASSLTTYEQYF. The CDR3 DNA follows: TGCGCCAGCAGCTTGACGACCTACGAGCAGTACTTC. This chain connects TRBV5-1 to TRBJ2-7; D not resolved. This CDR3 is 12 amino acids long. The V gene lost 1 base and the J gene lost 2 bases, with 4 bases spanning the gap. The germline V gene has CDR1 SGHRS and CDR2 YFSETQ. The full variable domain, with the rest looked up from reference TRBV5-1 and TRBJ2-7, is KAGVTQTPRYLIKTRGQQVTLSCSPISGHRSVSWYQQTPGQGLQFLFEYFSETQRNKGNFPGRFSGRQFSNSRSEMNVSTLELGDSALYLCASSLTTYEQYFGPGTRLTVT.

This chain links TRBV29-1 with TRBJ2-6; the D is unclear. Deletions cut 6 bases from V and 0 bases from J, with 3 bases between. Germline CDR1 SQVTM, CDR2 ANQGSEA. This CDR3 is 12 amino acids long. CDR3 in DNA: TGCAGCGTCGGCTCTGGGGCCAACGTCCTGACTTTC. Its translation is CSVGSGANVLTF. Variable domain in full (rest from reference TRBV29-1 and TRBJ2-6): SAVISQKPSRDICQRGTSLTIQCQVDSQVTMMFWYRQQPGQSLTLIATANQGSEATYESGFVIDKFPISRPNLTFSTLTVSNMSPEDSSIYLCSVGSGANVLTFGAGSRLTVL.

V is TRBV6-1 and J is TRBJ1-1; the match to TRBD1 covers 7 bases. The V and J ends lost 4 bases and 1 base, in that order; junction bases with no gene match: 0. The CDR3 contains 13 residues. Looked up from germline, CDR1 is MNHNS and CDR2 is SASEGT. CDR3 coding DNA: TGTGCCAGCAGTGGACAGGGGAACACTGAAGCTTTCTTT. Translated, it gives CASSGQGNTEAFF.

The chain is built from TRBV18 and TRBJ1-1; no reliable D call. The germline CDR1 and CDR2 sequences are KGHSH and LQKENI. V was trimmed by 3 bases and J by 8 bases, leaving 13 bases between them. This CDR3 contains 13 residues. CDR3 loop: CASSPSVPGEAFF. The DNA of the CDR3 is TGTGCCAGCTCACCTAGCGTCCCGGGGGAAGCTTTCTTT.

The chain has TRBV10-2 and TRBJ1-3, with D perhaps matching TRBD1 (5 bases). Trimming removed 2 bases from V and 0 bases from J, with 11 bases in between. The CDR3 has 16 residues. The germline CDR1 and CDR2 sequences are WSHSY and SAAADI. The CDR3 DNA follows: TGCGCCAGCAGTGAGCAGGGCCCCTACTCTGGAAACACCATATATTTT. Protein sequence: CASSEQGPYSGNTIYF.

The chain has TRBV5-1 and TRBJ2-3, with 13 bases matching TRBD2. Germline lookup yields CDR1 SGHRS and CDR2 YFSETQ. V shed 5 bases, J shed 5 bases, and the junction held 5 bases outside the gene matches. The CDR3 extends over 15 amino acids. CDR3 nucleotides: TGCGCCAGCAGTAGACTAGCGGGAGGTGGAGATACGCAGTATTTT. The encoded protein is CASSRLAGGGDTQYF.

CDR3 residues: CASSPTGGNTGELFF. The DNA of the CDR3 is TGTGCCAGCAGCCCGACAGGGGGCAACACCGGGGAGCTGTTTTTT. The chain is built from TRBV7-9 and TRBJ2-2; 10 bases fit TRBD1. Looked up from germline, CDR1 is SEHNR and CDR2 is FQNEAQ (reference sequence). The CDR3 is made up of 15 amino acids. V dropped 5 bases and J dropped 2; count of bases not matched to a gene: 2.

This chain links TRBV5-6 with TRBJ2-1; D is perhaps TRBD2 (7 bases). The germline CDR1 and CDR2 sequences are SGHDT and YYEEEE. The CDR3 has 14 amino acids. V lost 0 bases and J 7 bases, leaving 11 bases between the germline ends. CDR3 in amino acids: CASSLVGGGNEQFF. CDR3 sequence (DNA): TGTGCCAGCAGCTTGGTGGGAGGGGGGAATGAGCAGTTCTTC.

CDR3 sequence: CASSSVYRELSQPQHF. The CDR3 bases are TGTGCCAGCAGTTCCGTTTACAGGGAGTTAAGTCAGCCCCAGCATTTT. The chain couples TRBV6-5 to TRBJ1-5, with a tentative D call TRBD1 (6 bases). Trimming took off 4 bases at V and 6 bases at J, with 19 bases between the two ends. From germline, CDR1 is MNHEY and CDR2 SVGAGI. This CDR3 is 16 amino acids long.

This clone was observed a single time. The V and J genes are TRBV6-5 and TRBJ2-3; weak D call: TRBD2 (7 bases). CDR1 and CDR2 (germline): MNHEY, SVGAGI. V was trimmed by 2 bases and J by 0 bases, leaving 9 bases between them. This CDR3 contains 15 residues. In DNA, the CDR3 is TGTGCCAGCAGTTACGGGGGGGCAAGCACAGATACGCAGTATTTT. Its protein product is CASSYGGASTDTQYF.